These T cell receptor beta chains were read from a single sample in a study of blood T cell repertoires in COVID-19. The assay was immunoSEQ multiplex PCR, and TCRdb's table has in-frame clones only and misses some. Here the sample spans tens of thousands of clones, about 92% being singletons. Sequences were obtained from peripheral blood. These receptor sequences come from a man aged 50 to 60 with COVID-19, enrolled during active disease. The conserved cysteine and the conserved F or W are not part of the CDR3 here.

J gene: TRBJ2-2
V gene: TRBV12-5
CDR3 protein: ASGGRINTGELF

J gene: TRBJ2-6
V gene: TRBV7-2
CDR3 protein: ASSLSDPRGSGANVLT

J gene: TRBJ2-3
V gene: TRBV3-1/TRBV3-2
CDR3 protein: ASSAGTASTDTQY

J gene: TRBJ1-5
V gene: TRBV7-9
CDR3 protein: ASSTGRGPSHQPQH

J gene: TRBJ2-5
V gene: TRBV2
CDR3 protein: ASSVYSEETQY

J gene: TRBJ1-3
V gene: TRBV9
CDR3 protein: ASSPRSRDRGIGTIY

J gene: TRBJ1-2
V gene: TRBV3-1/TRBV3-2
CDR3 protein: ASSQDVLGGYGYT

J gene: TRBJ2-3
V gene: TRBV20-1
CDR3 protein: SAQNFDTQY

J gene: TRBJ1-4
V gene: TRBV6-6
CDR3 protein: ASRREGANEKLF

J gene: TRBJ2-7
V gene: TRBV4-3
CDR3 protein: ASSQVWAKTVYEQY

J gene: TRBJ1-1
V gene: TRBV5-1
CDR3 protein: ASSLLGPSTEAF

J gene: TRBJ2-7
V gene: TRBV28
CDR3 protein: ASSHRTSGGYEQY

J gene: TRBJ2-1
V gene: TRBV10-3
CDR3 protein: AISESGTGANNEQF

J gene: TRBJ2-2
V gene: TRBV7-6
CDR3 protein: ASSLIAEGRTGELF

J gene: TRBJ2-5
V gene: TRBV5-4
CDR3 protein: ASSLGLAGWDQETQY

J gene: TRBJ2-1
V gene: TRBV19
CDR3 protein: ARTVGTGIYEQF

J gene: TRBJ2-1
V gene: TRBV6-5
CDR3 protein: ASSPSTGNEQF

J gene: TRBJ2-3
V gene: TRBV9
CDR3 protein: ASSVDPGVDTQY

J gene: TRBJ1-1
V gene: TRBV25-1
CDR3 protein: ASSEGHNPEAF

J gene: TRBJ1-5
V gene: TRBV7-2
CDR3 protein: ASSLGQISNQPQH

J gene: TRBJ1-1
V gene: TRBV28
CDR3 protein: ASRPHRVEAF

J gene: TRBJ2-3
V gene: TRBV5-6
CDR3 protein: ASSLSSYPTDTQY

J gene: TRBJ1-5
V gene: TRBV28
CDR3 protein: ASSRQGNQPQH

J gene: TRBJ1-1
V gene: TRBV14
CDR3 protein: ASSQGWGVYTEAF

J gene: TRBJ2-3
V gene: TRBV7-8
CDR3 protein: ASSLAQTGADTQY

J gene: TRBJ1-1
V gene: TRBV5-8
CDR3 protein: ASSSGRGRDTEAF

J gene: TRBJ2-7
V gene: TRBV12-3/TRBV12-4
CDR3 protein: ASTRLKKQY

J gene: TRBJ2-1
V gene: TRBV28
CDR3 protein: ASSLTLAGAYNEQF

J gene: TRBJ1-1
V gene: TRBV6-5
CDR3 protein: ASLRSTEAF

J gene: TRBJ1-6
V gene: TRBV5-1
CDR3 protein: ASSLQGAESNSPLH

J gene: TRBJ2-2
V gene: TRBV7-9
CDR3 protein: ASSPSWGRRDTGELF

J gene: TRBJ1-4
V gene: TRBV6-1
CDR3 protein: ASSERQGAATNEKLF

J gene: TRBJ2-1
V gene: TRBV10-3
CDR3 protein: AISTSGENEQF

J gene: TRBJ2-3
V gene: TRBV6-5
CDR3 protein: ASHRDRVIDTQY

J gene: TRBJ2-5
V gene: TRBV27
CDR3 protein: ASSQWDRVQETQY

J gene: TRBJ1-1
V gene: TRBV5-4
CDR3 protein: ASSNGARANTEAF

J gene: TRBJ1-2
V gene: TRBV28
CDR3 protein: ASSLSAGVVGYT

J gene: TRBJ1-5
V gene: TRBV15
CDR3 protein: ATSGRGHDNQPQH

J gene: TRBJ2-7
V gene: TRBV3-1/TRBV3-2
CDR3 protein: ASSQVRRSEQY

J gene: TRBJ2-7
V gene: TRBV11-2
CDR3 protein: ASSLEIDPYEQY

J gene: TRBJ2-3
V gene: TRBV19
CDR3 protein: ASSIDLWDRATTDTQY

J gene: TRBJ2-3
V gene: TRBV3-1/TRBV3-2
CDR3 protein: ASSQAGEADTQY

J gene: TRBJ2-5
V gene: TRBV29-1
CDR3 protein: SVVAGPETQY

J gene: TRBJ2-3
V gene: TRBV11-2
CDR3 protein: ASSLGGLADTDTQY

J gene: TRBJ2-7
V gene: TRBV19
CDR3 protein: ASSPYGTGASYEQY

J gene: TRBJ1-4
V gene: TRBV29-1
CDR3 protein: SVAGTATNEKLF

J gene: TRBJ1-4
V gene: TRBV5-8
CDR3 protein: ASSGGLGFGEKLF

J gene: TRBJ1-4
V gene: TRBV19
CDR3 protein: ASTPLRGTGATNEKLF

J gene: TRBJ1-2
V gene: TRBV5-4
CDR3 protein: ASSPLVRTGLST

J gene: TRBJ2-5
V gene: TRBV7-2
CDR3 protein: ASSQGSPREETQY

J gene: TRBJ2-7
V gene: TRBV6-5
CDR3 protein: ASSRGTGVEQY